This T cell receptor (beta chain) was recorded in a study of T cells in Graves' hyperthyroidism and ophthalmopathy. Study results and caveats: The model made its ophthalmopathy prediction, and onset followed a median about 6.8 months later. Most thyroid clonotypes expanded above 0.001 were also detected in blood.

V lost 1 base and J 2 bases, leaving 13 bases between the germline ends. Germline values: CDR1 SEHNR, CDR2 FQNEAQ (reference sequence). The CDR3 spans 16 residues. This clonotype is medium-sized. The antigen remains undetermined. TCR beta CDR3 sequences were amplified from RNA transcripts. Using the HTBI primer set, a first-round RT-PCR was run on the TCR CDR3. Each CDR3 protein is one row after TCRdb ran MiXCR on the multiplex PCR reads. The sample includes 500,000 to 650,000 distinct CDR3 sequences, about 14% of them seen just once. Newly diagnosed patients aged 18 to 65 had hyperthyroidism of under 2 months' duration.

Sequencing was carried out using blood. The source of this sequence is a woman aged 40 to 50 with Graves' hyperthyroidism. The V and J genes are TRBV7-9 and TRBJ2-3, with D possibly matching TRBD2 (5 bases). The CDR3 DNA reads TGTGCCAGCAGCTTAGTATCGGGGAGAGACACAGATACGCAGTATTTT. The encoded protein is CASSLVSGRDTDTQYF.